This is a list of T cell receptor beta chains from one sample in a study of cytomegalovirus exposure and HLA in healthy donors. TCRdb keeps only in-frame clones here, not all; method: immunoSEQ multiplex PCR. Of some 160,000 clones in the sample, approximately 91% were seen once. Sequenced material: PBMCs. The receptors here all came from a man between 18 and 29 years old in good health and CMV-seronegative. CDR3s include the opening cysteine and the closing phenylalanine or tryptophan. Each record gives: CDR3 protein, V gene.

CDR3: CASSQGLGTLKNTEAFF; V: TRBV14
CDR3: CASSGTTGTSYSYEQYF; V: TRBV14
CDR3: CASSLNRLAGVLPDTQYF; V: TRBV9
CDR3: CASSVSSGGADTQYF; V: TRBV6-4
CDR3: CASSRGTFWDGYTF; V: TRBV7-9
CDR3: CASSQELAGELFF; V: TRBV14
CDR3: CASKVWGDEQFF; V: TRBV2
CDR3: CASSLVRGSYNEQFF; V: TRBV5-1
CDR3: CASSLASGGNFNTQYF; V: TRBV5-6
CDR3: CASQAGPQETQYF; V: TRBV11-3
CDR3: CASSQGLNYGYTF; V: TRBV14
CDR3: CASSLSGRGAEQYF; V: TRBV27
CDR3: CASLGGTNYGYTF; V: TRBV5-6
CDR3: CASSGGIAGYNEQFF; V: TRBV10-1
CDR3: CATKSGGSLSYEQYF; V: TRBV27
CDR3: CAISIQGFHNEQFF; V: TRBV10-3
CDR3: CAWSVWQRGLMNTEAFF; V: TRBV30
CDR3: CASSPGHTEQYF; V: TRBV14
CDR3: CASSLSGTSGRAKYNEQFF; V: TRBV27
CDR3: CASSQSRGAGTGSYYSSYNEQFF; V: TRBV14
CDR3: CASSYRMSDWEKLFF; V: TRBV6-5
CDR3: CASSSGRGNTIYF; V: TRBV7-2
CDR3: CASSPRLTGGHYGYTF; V: TRBV9
CDR3: CASTYWTGGNSPRTDTQYF; V: TRBV27
CDR3: CASSLAGQGHNEQFF; V: TRBV5-1
CDR3: CASSFGTGMEVFF; V: TRBV6-5
CDR3: CASSVGLATVRDRGWETQYF; V: TRBV9
CDR3: CASSANPSGGSYNEQFF; V: TRBV9
CDR3: CASSLLSGDTQYF; V: TRBV7-9
CDR3: CASSEYSRGTDTGNTIYF; V: TRBV6-1
CDR3: CAWSQGVGQPQHF; V: TRBV30
CDR3: CASGQGLNYGYTF; V: TRBV27
CDR3: CASHTSRLSTDTQYF; V: TRBV5-1
CDR3: CASSFQGAGGQETQYF; V: TRBV7-6
CDR3: CASSSDRVTPSGANVLTF; V: TRBV27
CDR3: CASSDAGRYEQYF; V: TRBV6-5
CDR3: CASSLDPPGQGLGNTIYF; V: TRBV11-2
CDR3: CASSRTSGWYQETQYF; V: TRBV5-6
CDR3: CASSAPLAGTTDTQYF; V: TRBV19
CDR3: CASSLGTGFQETQYF; V: TRBV5-1
CDR3: CASSQDPLSSYNEQFF; V: TRBV4-3
CDR3: CASSSDSNTIYF; V: TRBV7-9
CDR3: CASKPAGYTDTQYF; V: TRBV5-1
CDR3: CASSEPGGGGNQPQHF; V: TRBV6-1
CDR3: CASSKLAGGPGETQYF; V: TRBV5-6
CDR3: CASSPYWTGNYGYTF; V: TRBV27
CDR3: CASSLGGTGGGETQYF; V: TRBV7-3
CDR3: CASSQEENRAYEQYF; V: TRBV4-2
CDR3: CASSQDLASGNEQFF; V: TRBV4-3
CDR3: CASSQEQAYTDTQYF; V: TRBV14
CDR3: CATSPIQGVSNTEAFF; V: TRBV15
CDR3: CASSDRVAGYTF; V: TRBV9
CDR3: CASGSGTGLDTQYF; V: TRBV5-6
CDR3: CASSSLSGRNTGELFF; V: TRBV5-1
CDR3: CASSVSSGSRSYNEQFF; V: TRBV5-1